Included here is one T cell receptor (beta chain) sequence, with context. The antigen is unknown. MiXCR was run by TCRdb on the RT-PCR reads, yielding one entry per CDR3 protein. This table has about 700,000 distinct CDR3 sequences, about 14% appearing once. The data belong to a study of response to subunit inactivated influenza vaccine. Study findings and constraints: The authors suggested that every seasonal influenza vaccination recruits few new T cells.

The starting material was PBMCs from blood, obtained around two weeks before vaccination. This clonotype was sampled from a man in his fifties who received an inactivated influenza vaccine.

The CDR3 sequence: CASSLRQANYGYTF. The CDR3, as DNA: TGTGCCAGCAGTTTAAGGCAGGCGAACTATGGCTACACCTTC. The chain uses TRBV12-3 or TRBV12-4 and TRBJ1-2; D gene ambiguous. Trimming took off 2 bases at V and 2 bases at J, with 9 bases between the two ends. The CDR3 spans 14 residues.